The 9 T cell receptor beta chains given below trace back to one sample, sequenced in a study of vaccination effects on CD4 cells after COVID-19. Antigen-specific CD4+ T cells were expanded with viral peptide pools in the ViraFEST assay before sequencing. Upon completion of around 9 days in culture, CD4+ T cells were isolated. This individual tested PCR-positive for SARS-CoV-2 infection between March and December 2020. TCRdb's copy holds only in-frame clones and misses some; the assay was immunoSEQ multiplex PCR. The sample carries tens of thousands of clones, 72% recorded once. Their antigens are not known. Sequenced material: CD4+ T cells from PBMCs cultured with a peptide pool, taken before COVID-19 vaccination. These TCRs come from a human donor who had a prior SARS-CoV-2 infection.

This chain links TRBV5-1 with TRBJ2-3; no clear D. The CDR3 extends over 16 amino acids. Germline lookup yields CDR1 SGHRS and CDR2 YFSETQ. V shed 3 bases and J shed 5 bases, with 19 bases lying between them. The CDR3 region is CASSSHLDLSLDTQYF. CDR3 nucleotides: TGCGCCAGCAGCTCACACTTGGATCTGAGCCTAGATACGCAGTATTTT.

V and J are TRBV28 and TRBJ2-1; perhaps TRBD2 as D (6 bases). This CDR3 is 16 amino acids long. In germline, CDR1 is MDHEN, CDR2 SYDVKM. V was pared by 4 bases and J by 0 bases, with 13 bases between. As DNA, the CDR3 is TGTGCCAGCAGTTCCACCGGAGGGAACTCCTACAATGAGCAGTTCTTC. This sequence encodes CASSSTGGNSYNEQFF.

This clone has more than one count but fewer than ten. This sequence joins TRBV6-6 and TRBJ2-7; D gene ambiguous. Germline V lookup: CDR1 MNHNY, CDR2 SVGAGI (reference sequence). Trimming shortened V by 6 bases and J by 3 bases, and 6 bases separated the two germline ends. The CDR3 runs to 11 residues. The CDR3 DNA reads as TGTGCCAGCAGGACAAACTACGAGCAGTACTTC. Residues: CASRTNYEQYF.

This clone has only a few counts. V is TRBV18 and J is TRBJ2-3; 9 nucleotides align to TRBD1. This CDR3 has 15 residues. Losses at the gene ends were 3 bases for V and 5 bases for J; bases not matched to a gene: 6. CDR1 is KGHSH, CDR2 LQKENI, per germline. The CDR3: CASSPPGQGLDTQYF. The DNA for the CDR3 is TGTGCCAGCTCACCGCCGGGACAGGGTCTAGATACGCAGTATTTT.

This chain links TRBV5-1 with TRBJ2-3, with 14 bases that match TRBD2. The CDR3 totals 18 residues. V was pared by 4 bases and J by 5 bases, with 12 bases of the junction left unmatched. Germline assignment: CDR1 SGHRS and CDR2 YFSETQ. CDR3 loop: CASSHGTSGSWAGDTQYF. In nucleotides, the CDR3 is TGCGCCAGCAGCCACGGGACTAGCGGGAGTTGGGCGGGAGATACGCAGTATTTT.

The chain combines TRBV7-8 with TRBJ1-6, with 7 bases fitting TRBD1. Germline CDR1 SGHVS, CDR2 FQNEAQ. The CDR3 runs 14 residues. V trimming: 3 bases; J trimming: 10 bases; junction bases outside the gene matches: 6. The CDR3 nucleotides read TGTGCCAGCAGCTTGACAGGACAGGACTCACCCCTCCACTTT. Protein product: CASSLTGQDSPLHF.

This chain links TRBV12-5 with TRBJ2-2; the D gene is possibly TRBD2 (5 bases). V lost 2 bases and J lost 3, with 10 bases in between. The CDR3 extends over 15 amino acids. CDR1 and CDR2 (germline): LGHNT, FRNRAP. CDR3 sequence (DNA): TGTGCTAGTGGTTTGTCACTAGGAGACACCGGGGAGCTGTTTTTT. It encodes CASGLSLGDTGELFF.

The chain has TRBV5-1 and TRBJ2-2; the D gene could be TRBD1 or TRBD2 (5 bases each). This CDR3 spans 14 amino acids. CDR1 and CDR2 from the germline V gene are SGHRS and YFSETQ. Trimming cost V 0 bases and J 6 bases, with 9 bases left between them. In DNA form, the CDR3 reads TGCGCCAGCAGCTTGGGTTTGGGGGCCGGGGAGCTGTTTTTT. Translated, it gives CASSLGLGAGELFF.

This chain joins TRBV3-1 (or the pseudogene TRBV3-2) and TRBJ2-7; D is unresolved. The germline CDR1 and CDR2 sequences are LGHDT and YNNKEL (reference sequence). The CDR3 is made up of 15 amino acids. V lost 4 bases to trimming and J lost 2 bases, with 15 bases between them. CDR3 sequence (DNA): TGTGCCAGCAGCCTCACTTTTCCCAGCGCCTACGAGCAGTACTTC. Its protein is CASSLTFPSAYEQYF.